A single sample gave rise to the 31 T cell receptor beta chains below, sequenced in a study of identical twins (dated by TCRdb to the mid-2010s). Receptor libraries were prepared by 5' RACE. TCRdb shows the sequencer as Illumina HiSeq 2000. TCRdb's own reprocessing of the public reads used fastp at Q25 and MiXCR and kept productive beta chains. Rows matching on CDR3 protein sequence are summarized as one entry with the most common DNA and genes. The sample has around 230,000 distinct CDR3 sequences on record, roughly 7.1% of them singletons. The ten largest clones represent roughly 15% of the sample. The same specimen was also included in a second study, on T cells expressing NK-cell markers.

The sample taken for sequencing was CD8+ T cells sorted from blood. The receptors were sampled from a woman younger than 30 in good health.

This chain links TRBV11-2 with TRBJ2-7; D remains ambiguous. Germline CDR1 SGHAT, CDR2 FQNNGV. With 2 bases removed from V and 2 bases from J, the gap between germline ends came to 10 bases. The CDR3 length is 14 residues. CDR3 DNA: TGTGCCAGCAGCTTACCGGGCCCGACCTACGAGCAGTACTTC. Its protein product is CASSLPGPTYEQYF.

The genes are TRBV3-1 and TRBJ1-5, with D unresolved. Trimming pared 6 bases from V and 3 bases from J, leaving 9 bases between. The V gene's germline CDR1 is LGHDT and CDR2 YNNKEL (reference sequence). This CDR3 has 13 residues. The CDR3 sequence: CASSSGFNQPQHF. CDR3 bases: TGTGCCAGCAGTTCAGGATTCAATCAGCCCCAGCATTTT.

Many counts were recorded for this clonotype. The J gene is TRBJ2-7, the V gene TRBV20-1; D may be TRBD2 (5 bases). This CDR3 has 15 amino acids. CDR1 is DFQATT and CDR2 is SNEGSKA in the germline V gene (reference sequence). The germline V and J ends were trimmed by 0 bases and 3 bases, with 15 bases remaining between them. CDR3: CSARDPSTTNYEQYF. CDR3 coding DNA: TGCAGTGCTAGAGATCCTAGCACTACTAACTACGAGCAGTACTTC.

The V and J genes are TRBV7-9 and TRBJ2-3; D is uncertain. The V end was cut by 2 bases, the J end by 0 bases, with 12 bases between. The CDR3 spans 16 residues. Germline CDR1 reads SEHNR; CDR2 reads FQNEAQ (reference sequence). CDR3 sequence reads: CASSLTSQSSTDTQYF. The CDR3 DNA is TGTGCCAGCAGCTTAACCTCACAGTCTAGCACAGATACGCAGTATTTT.

The sample holds many counts of this clonotype. This chain uses TRBV12-3 or TRBV12-4 with TRBJ2-1; no definite D call. V lost 1 base and J 8 bases, leaving 6 bases between the germline ends. This CDR3 region has 12 residues. DNA of the CDR3: TGTGCCAGCAGTTTAGTCCGGGATGAGCAGTTCTTC. Residues: CASSLVRDEQFF.

The chain uses TRBV11-3 and TRBJ2-1, with 7 bases aligning to TRBD1. The CDR3 contains 15 residues. The germline V gene has CDR1 SGHNT and CDR2 YENEEA. V lost 5 bases and J lost 0; bases outside the gene matches: 4. The CDR3 nucleotides read TGTGCCAGCAGCCCCGGGACAGCCTCCTACAATGAGCAGTTCTTC. Its translation is CASSPGTASYNEQFF.

J is TRBJ2-7 and V is TRBV5-1; D perhaps matches TRBD2 (6 bases). Germline CDR1 SGHRS, CDR2 YFSETQ. Trimming removed 2 bases at V and 1 base at J, with 19 bases between. The CDR3 length is 17 residues. This chain's CDR3 is CASSFMEGRRYSYEQYF. The CDR3, as DNA: TGCGCCAGCAGCTTCATGGAGGGTAGGCGTTATTCCTACGAGCAGTACTTC.

CDR3 protein: CATTGALPPFSGNTIYF. CDR3 DNA: TGTGCCACTACCGGGGCCTTGCCGCCTTTCTCTGGAAACACCATATATTTT. This chain joins TRBV19 and TRBJ1-3; TRBD1 is a possible D gene (5 bases). Germline V gives CDR1 LNHDA, CDR2 SQIVND (reference sequence). The CDR3 covers 17 residues. V was shortened by 10 bases and J by 0 bases, with 22 bases between the two germline ends.

This clonotype was observed a handful of times. The chain combines TRBV4-1 with TRBJ2-1, with D tentatively TRBD2 (6 bases). V lost 2 bases and J 5 bases, leaving 13 bases between the germline ends. The germline V gene has CDR1 MGHRA and CDR2 YSYEKL. CDR3 length: 15 amino acids. The CDR3 nucleotides read TGCGCCAGCAGCCAAAGACTAGGGACCAACAATGAGCAGTTCTTC. It translates to CASSQRLGTNNEQFF.

This clonotype was detected a few times. The rearrangement links TRBV20-1 to TRBJ2-1; D gene unclear. Germline V CDR1 and CDR2: DFQATT, SNEGSKA (reference sequence). The CDR3 is 14 residues long. Deletions cut 5 bases from V and 8 bases from J, with 19 bases between. The CDR3 protein is CSAQDLPERYEQFF. CDR3 sequence (DNA): TGCAGTGCTCAAGACCTCCCAGAAAGATATGAGCAGTTCTTC.

V usage is TRBV3-1 and J usage is TRBJ1-1; a possible D gene is TRBD1 (6 bases). This CDR3 region has 17 residues. V was pared by 0 bases and J by 1 base, with 15 bases between. The V gene's germline CDR1 is LGHDT and CDR2 YNNKEL (reference sequence). As DNA, the CDR3 is TGTGCCAGCAGCCAAGACGCGAGGGGGTCAGGGAACACTGAAGCTTTCTTT. Translation: CASSQDARGSGNTEAFF.

V and J are TRBV7-2 and TRBJ2-2, with unresolved D. Trimming removed 5 bases from V and 3 bases from J, with 19 bases in between. The CDR3 has 17 residues. Germline V gene sequence: CDR1 SGHTA, CDR2 FQGNSA. The CDR3 DNA reads as TGTGCCAGCAGCGACGGAACTTTACTACTTTACACCGGGGAGCTGTTTTTT. Its protein product is CASSDGTLLLYTGELFF.

The table lists this clonotype with many counts. The junction shows a germline mismatch at one end, possibly a read error. The V gene is TRBV12-3 or TRBV12-4, the J gene TRBJ1-5; D remains unclear. This CDR3 has 12 residues. The CDR3, as DNA: TGTGCCAGCAGTTTGGGCAAACAGCCCCAGCATTTT. Amino acids: CASSLGKQPQHF.

Only a few counts were recorded for this clonotype. This chain links TRBV5-1 with TRBJ1-1; D gene unclear. Germline V CDR1 and CDR2: SGHRS, YFSETQ. The CDR3 sequence is 15 residues long. V was shortened by 3 bases and J by 4 bases, with 16 bases between the two germline ends. CDR3 coding DNA: TGCGCCAGCAGCTGGCCCGCCGAGGGCCCCACTGAAGCTTTCTTT. Translated, it gives CASSWPAEGPTEAFF.

The chain employs TRBV5-6 and TRBJ1-1, with D unresolved. Germline CDR1 reads SGHDT; CDR2 reads YYEEEE. The ends were cut back, 4 bases at V and 7 bases at J, with 17 bases in the middle. The CDR3 has 14 amino acids. The chain's CDR3 is CASSPGVTGYEAFF. The CDR3 DNA follows: TGTGCCAGCAGCCCGGGAGTGACTGGGTATGAAGCTTTCTTT.

CDR3: CASSPRGGGEQFF. CDR3 nucleotide sequence: TGTGCCAGCAGCCCTAGGGGCGGCGGTGAGCAGTTCTTC. The genes are TRBV6-1 and TRBJ2-1, with D possibly matching TRBD1 (5 bases). Germline V CDR1 and CDR2: MNHNS, SASEGT. This CDR3 region has 13 residues. Trimming took 6 bases from V and 9 from J, leaving 15 bases between them.

A few counts support this clonotype. The chain is built from TRBV29-1 and TRBJ2-7; 9 positions agree with TRBD1. CDR3 length: 15 residues. Germline V gives CDR1 SQVTM, CDR2 ANQGSEA. V gave up 2 bases and J gave up 2 bases; unmatched junction bases: 7. CDR3 in amino acids: CSVELRDRDPYEQYF. The CDR3 DNA sequence: TGCAGCGTTGAACTCCGGGACAGGGACCCCTACGAGCAGTACTTC.

This clonotype was recorded many times. The V gene is TRBV5-5, the J gene TRBJ1-1, with unresolved D. Germline V gene data show CDR1 as SGHKS and CDR2 as YYEKEE (reference sequence). V shed 2 bases and J shed 6 bases, with 11 bases lying between them. There are 13 residues in the CDR3. CDR3 in amino acids: CASSFIGSSEAFF. Written as DNA, the CDR3 is TGTGCCAGCAGCTTTATAGGTTCTTCTGAAGCTTTCTTT.

This clonotype was recorded a few times. The chain combines TRBV9 with TRBJ2-3, with TRBD1 identical over 7 bases. Germline V lookup: CDR1 SGDLS, CDR2 YYNGEE. The CDR3 totals 17 residues. Trimming at V came to 4 bases and at J to 3 bases, leaving 14 bases not matched to a gene. CDR3 residues: CASSPTGDGLRTDTQYF. The CDR3 DNA reads TGTGCCAGCAGCCCCACAGGGGACGGGCTTAGGACAGATACGCAGTATTTT. The full variable domain, rest sourced from reference TRBV9 and TRBJ2-3, is DSGVTQTPKHLITATGQRVTLRCSPRSGDLSVYWYQQSLDQGLQFLIQYYNGEERAKGNILERFSAQQFPDLHSELNLSSLELGDSALYFCASSPTGDGLRTDTQYFGPGTRLTVL.

This clonotype came up a few times. One base away lies a much larger clone, so this may be a sequencing read error. This chain links TRBV27 with TRBJ1-3; 8 nucleotides line up with TRBD1. The CDR3 has 15 amino acids. Germline lookup yields CDR1 MNHEY and CDR2 SMNVEV (reference sequence). Written as DNA, the CDR3 is TGTGCCAGCAGTCCGACAGGGGCCTCTGGAAACACCAGATATTTT. Protein sequence: CASSPTGASGNTRYF.

This clonotype was seen more than once but under ten times. The chain couples TRBV12-3 or TRBV12-4 to TRBJ1-1, with D maybe TRBD1 (5 bases). V dropped 8 bases and J dropped 4 bases, with 11 bases sitting between them. This CDR3 is 12 amino acids long. CDR3 sequence (DNA): TGTGCCAGCGGGGAGGGGACCACTGAAGCTTTCTTT. It encodes CASGEGTTEAFF.

The rearrangement joins TRBV11-1 to TRBJ2-5; D possibly corresponds to TRBD2 (7 bases). Between the trimmed V and J ends, which lost 8 bases and 5 bases, there was a span of 33 bases. Germline-derived CDR1 and CDR2 are SGHAT and FQDESV (reference sequence). CDR3 length: 19 amino acids. The CDR3 bases are TGTGCCAGCCCCCGGGGGGCCCTTAACGGCGGGAGCCCCACGGAGACCCAGTACTTC. It codes for CASPRGALNGGSPTETQYF.

This clonotype occurred many times. The rearrangement joins TRBV12-3 or TRBV12-4 to TRBJ2-3; D uncertain. Trimming stripped 7 bases from V and 2 bases from J, with 16 bases between. The CDR3 contains 15 residues. The CDR3 spells CASTFSFRVTDTQYF. The CDR3 nucleotides are TGTGCCAGCACCTTTAGTTTTCGCGTCACAGATACGCAGTATTTT.

The V gene is TRBV19, the J gene TRBJ2-7; 12 positions agree with TRBD2. After removal of 5 bases from V and 2 bases from J, the junction contained 4 bases not matched to a gene. Germline CDR1 LNHDA, CDR2 SQIVND (reference sequence). This CDR3 region has 15 residues. CDR3 sequence (DNA): TGTGCCAGTAGTCTAGCGGGAGGGCGGACCTACGAGCAGTACTTC. Translating it yields CASSLAGGRTYEQYF.

This clonotype was seen ten or more times. The chain uses TRBV27 and TRBJ2-2; unclear D gene. The CDR3 is made up of 11 amino acids. The V end was cut by 8 bases, the J end by 8 bases, with 9 bases between. CDR1 MNHEY and CDR2 SMNVEV come from the germline V gene (reference sequence). CDR3 region: CASSYSGELFF. As DNA, the CDR3 is TGTGCCAGCTCGTATAGTGGGGAGCTGTTTTTT.

The rearrangement links TRBV20-1 to TRBJ2-5, with TRBD2 matching 10 bases. Germline lookup yields CDR1 DFQATT and CDR2 SNEGSKA (reference sequence). V trimming: 0 bases; J trimming: 5 bases; junction bases outside the gene matches: 6. This CDR3 is 15 amino acids long. In DNA form, the CDR3 reads TGCAGTGCTAGAGATCTAGCGGGAGTGTCTGAGACCCAGTACTTC. This sequence encodes CSARDLAGVSETQYF.

The rearrangement uses TRBV6-1 and TRBJ2-1; 8 bases match TRBD1. The CDR3 has 15 amino acids. Germline CDR1 reads MNHNS; CDR2 reads SASEGT. The J segment lost 4 bases and the V segment lost 2 bases, leaving 4 bases of the junction unmatched. This CDR3 is CASSERRTGYNEQFF. CDR3 DNA sequence: TGTGCCAGCAGTGAAAGGCGGACAGGGTACAATGAGCAGTTCTTC.

This clonotype came up many times. This chain joins TRBV11-2 and TRBJ2-1; D ambiguous. CDR1 and CDR2 from the germline V gene are SGHAT and FQNNGV. The CDR3 sequence is 14 residues long. The V gene lost 0 bases and the J gene lost 6 bases, with 9 bases spanning the gap. The CDR3 DNA follows: TGTGCCAGCAGCTTAGATAGTTCCCTCAATGAGCAGTTCTTC. It codes for CASSLDSSLNEQFF.

This clonotype was counted between two and nine times. The chain has TRBV19 and TRBJ2-3; either TRBD1 or TRBD2 may supply D (5 bases each). V gave up 7 bases and J gave up 0 bases, with 14 bases separating them. The CDR3 is made up of 15 amino acids. Germline assignment: CDR1 LNHDA and CDR2 SQIVND (reference sequence). The DNA for the CDR3 is TGTGCCAGTACCACGGGGACCTCTAGCACAGATACGCAGTATTTT. Protein: CASTTGTSSTDTQYF. Together with reference TRBV19 and TRBJ2-3, the CDR3 gives the full variable domain: DGGITQSPKYLFRKEGQNVTLSCEQNLNHDAMYWYRQDPGQGLRLIYYSQIVNDFQKGDIAEGYSVSREKKESFPLTVTSAQKNPTAFYLCASTTGTSSTDTQYFGPGTRLTVL.

The chain couples TRBV7-9 to TRBJ2-7, with D perhaps matching TRBD2 (6 bases). Germline V lookup: CDR1 SEHNR, CDR2 FQNEAQ (reference sequence). The CDR3 runs to 14 residues. V was pared by 2 bases and J by 2 bases, with 10 bases between. The CDR3 region is CASSLRDSPYEQYF. The CDR3 DNA sequence: TGTGCCAGCAGCTTAAGGGACTCTCCCTACGAGCAGTACTTC.

The chain employs TRBV2 and TRBJ1-1; no firm D call. In germline, CDR1 is SNHLY, CDR2 FYNNEI. This CDR3 contains 11 residues. V gave up 7 bases and J gave up 8 bases, with 11 bases separating them. Written as DNA, the CDR3 is TGTGCCAGCATTAGGTCCCGGGAAGCTTTCTTT. It codes for CASIRSREAFF.